This T cell receptor beta chain derives from a study of blood T cells in healthy people across ages. It was with a sample-barcoded 5' primer and a J-beta primer mix that a second PCR of roughly 6 to 11 cycles was run. TCRdb passed the 5' RACE reads through MiXCR, listing each CDR3 protein once. The sample holds about 1 million distinct CDR3 sequences, around 27% seen once. Of note for this clonotype: The junction and the germline gene differ at one end; a read error may be behind it.

Germline-derived CDR1 and CDR2 are DFQATT and SNEGSKA (reference sequence). The CDR3 extends over 12 amino acids. This sample also appeared in a second study, on T cells of mothers and their children.

The sequenced sample was blood. The TCR comes from a girl aged 2 to 10 in good health. This sequence joins TRBV20-1 and TRBJ2-7; 10 nucleotides agree with TRBD2. The CDR3 sequence is CSGTSGTYEQHF. In DNA, the CDR3 is TGCAGTGGGACTAGCGGCACCTACGAGCAGCACTTC.